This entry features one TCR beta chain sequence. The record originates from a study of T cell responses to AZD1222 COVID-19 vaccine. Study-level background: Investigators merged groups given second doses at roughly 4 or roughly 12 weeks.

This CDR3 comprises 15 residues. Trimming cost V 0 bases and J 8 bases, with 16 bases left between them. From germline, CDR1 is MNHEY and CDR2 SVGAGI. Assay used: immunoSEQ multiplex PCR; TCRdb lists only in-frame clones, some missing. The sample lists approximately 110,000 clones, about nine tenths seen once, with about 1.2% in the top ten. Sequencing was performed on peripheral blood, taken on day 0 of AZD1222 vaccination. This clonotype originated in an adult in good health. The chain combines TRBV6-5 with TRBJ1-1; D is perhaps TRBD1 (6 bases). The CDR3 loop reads CASSYSGGALVEAFF. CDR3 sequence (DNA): TGTGCCAGCAGTTACTCGGGGGGGGCTCTTGTGGAAGCTTTCTTT.